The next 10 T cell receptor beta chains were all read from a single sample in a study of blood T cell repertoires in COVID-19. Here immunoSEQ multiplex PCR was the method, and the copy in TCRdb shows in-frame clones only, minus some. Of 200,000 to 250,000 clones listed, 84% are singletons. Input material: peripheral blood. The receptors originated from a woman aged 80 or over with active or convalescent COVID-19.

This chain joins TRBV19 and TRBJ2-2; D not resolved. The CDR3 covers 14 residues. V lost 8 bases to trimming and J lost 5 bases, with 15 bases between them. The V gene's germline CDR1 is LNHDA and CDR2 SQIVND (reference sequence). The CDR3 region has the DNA TGTGCCAGTGGGCTTGGCTTCAGGACCGGGGAGCTGTTTTTT. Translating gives CASGLGFRTGELFF.

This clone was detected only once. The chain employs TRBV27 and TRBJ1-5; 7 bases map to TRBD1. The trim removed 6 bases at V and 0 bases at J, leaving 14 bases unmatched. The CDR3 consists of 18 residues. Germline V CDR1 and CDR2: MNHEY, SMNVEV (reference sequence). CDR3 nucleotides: TGTGCCAGCAGCCCTACGGGACAGATGGACCCTAGCAATCAGCCCCAGCATTTT. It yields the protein CASSPTGQMDPSNQPQHF.

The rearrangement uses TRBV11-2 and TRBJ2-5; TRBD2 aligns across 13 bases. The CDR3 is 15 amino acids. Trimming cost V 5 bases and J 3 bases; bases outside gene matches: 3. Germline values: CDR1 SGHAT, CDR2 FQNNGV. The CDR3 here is CASSAGTSGKETQYF. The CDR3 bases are TGTGCCAGCAGCGCAGGGACTAGCGGGAAAGAGACCCAGTACTTC. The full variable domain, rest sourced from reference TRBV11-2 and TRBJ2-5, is EAGVAQSPRYKIIEKRQSVAFWCNPISGHATLYWYQQILGQGPKLLIQFQNNGVVDDSQLPKDRFSAERLKGVDSTLKIQPAKLEDSAVYLCASSAGTSGKETQYFGPGTRLLVL.

CDR3 coding DNA: TGTGCCAGCAGTCCGCTGGAGAAGCCCCAGCATTTT. As protein: CASSPLEKPQHF. J is TRBJ1-5 and V is TRBV28; D gene uncertain. Germline V gene data show CDR1 as MDHEN and CDR2 as SYDVKM. The CDR3 contains 12 residues. The V end lost 5 bases, the J end lost 8 bases, and 10 bases lay between the germline ends.

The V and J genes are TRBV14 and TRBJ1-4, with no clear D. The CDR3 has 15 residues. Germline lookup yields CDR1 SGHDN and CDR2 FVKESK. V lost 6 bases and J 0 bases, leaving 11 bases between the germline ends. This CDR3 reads CASSRLGTTNEKLFF. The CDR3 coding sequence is TGTGCCAGCAGTCGACTAGGGACAACTAATGAAAAACTGTTTTTT.

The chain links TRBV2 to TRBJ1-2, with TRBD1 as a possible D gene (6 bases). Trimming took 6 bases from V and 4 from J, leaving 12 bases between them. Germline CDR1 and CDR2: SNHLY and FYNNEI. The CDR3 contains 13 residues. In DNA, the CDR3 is TGTGCCAGCAGCGAGACAGGCCTCTATGGCTACACCTTC. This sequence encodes CASSETGLYGYTF.

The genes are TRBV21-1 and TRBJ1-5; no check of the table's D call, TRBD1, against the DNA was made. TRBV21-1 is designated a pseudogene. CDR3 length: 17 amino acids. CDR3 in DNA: TGTGCCAGCAGCTCTCTGGGACAGAGAATGGGCAATCAGCCCCAGCATTTT. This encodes CASSSLGQRMGNQPQHF.

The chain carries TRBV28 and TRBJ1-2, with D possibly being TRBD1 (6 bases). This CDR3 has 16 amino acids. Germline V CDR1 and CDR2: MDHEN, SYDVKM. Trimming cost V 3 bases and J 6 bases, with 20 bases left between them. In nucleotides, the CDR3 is TGTGCCAGCAGTTTCACAGGGATCTACCCAGAGGATGGCTACACCTTC. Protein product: CASSFTGIYPEDGYTF.

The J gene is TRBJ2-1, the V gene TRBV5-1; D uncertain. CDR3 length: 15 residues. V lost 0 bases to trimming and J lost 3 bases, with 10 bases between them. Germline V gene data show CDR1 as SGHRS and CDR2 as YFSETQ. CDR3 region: CASSLGGSLYNEQFF. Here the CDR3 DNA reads TGCGCCAGCAGCTTGGGCGGCTCGCTCTACAATGAGCAGTTCTTC.

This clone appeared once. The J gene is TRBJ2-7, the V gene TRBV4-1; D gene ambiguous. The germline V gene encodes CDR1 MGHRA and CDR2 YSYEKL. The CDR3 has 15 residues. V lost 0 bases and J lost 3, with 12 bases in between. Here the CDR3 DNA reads TGCGCCAGCAGCCAAGATTTGGCTCTTTTCTACGAGCAGTACTTC. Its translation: CASSQDLALFYEQYF.